The source of this T cell receptor beta chain is a study of cytomegalovirus exposure and HLA in healthy donors. A multiplex PCR was run with 60 Vbeta primers and 13 Jbeta primers. The assay was immunoSEQ multiplex PCR, and TCRdb's table has in-frame clones only and misses some. The top ten clones hold about 3% of a sample with 130,000 or so clones, 70% to 80% of them seen once. The CDR3 totals 15 residues. CDR1 MDHEN and CDR2 SYDVKM come from the germline V gene. V was cut by 3 bases and J by 3 bases, with 13 bases left in between. This TCR was sampled from a man aged 30-40 years in good health and CMV-seronegative. The rearrangement uses TRBV28 and TRBJ2-3, with a weak D call TRBD1 (6 bases). The sequenced sample consisted of PBMCs. The CDR3: CASSFRGPGTDTQYF. The CDR3 DNA reads as TGTGCCAGCAGTTTCAGGGGACCGGGGACAGATACGCAGTATTTT.